This T cell receptor (beta chain) was sequenced in a study of T cell responses to AZD1222 COVID-19 vaccine. Study-level points and caveats: It should be noted that donors were predominantly white British and more often female, and clonal diversity was possibly underestimated. Seropositive status at baseline applied to only five to seven AZD1222 recipients. The study reported that nearly half of spike-specific TCRs target unmutated variant regions.

For this clone: Its antigen is not identified.

Germline values: CDR1 SGDLS, CDR2 YYNGEE. V lost 2 bases to trimming and J lost 3 bases; unmatched junction nucleotides: 14. CDR3 length: 18 residues. Profiling relied on immunoSEQ multiplex PCR, and the TCRdb table lists in-frame clones only, not all of them. The table shows tens of thousands of clones, with roughly 84% occurring only once. This clonotype originated in an adult in good health. This sample comprised peripheral blood, obtained on day 0 of AZD1222 vaccination. The chain employs TRBV9 and TRBJ2-3; 8 bases are a match to TRBD2. The CDR3 sequence: CASSVSVGTSGRTDTQYF. CDR3 DNA: TGTGCCAGCAGCGTGTCCGTCGGGACTAGTGGTCGTACAGATACGCAGTATTTT. Filled out from reference TRBV9 and TRBJ2-3, the complete variable domain reads DSGVTQTPKHLITATGQRVTLRCSPRSGDLSVYWYQQSLDQGLQFLIQYYNGEERAKGNILERFSAQQFPDLHSELNLSSLELGDSALYFCASSVSVGTSGRTDTQYFGPGTRLTVL.